This TCR beta chain was profiled in a study of OX40 agonist ivuxolimab in advanced cancers. Study in general: People who had prior anti-PD-1, anti-PD-L1 or anti-CTLA-4 therapy could take part, and roughly 44% had some.

V shed 9 bases, J shed 2 bases, and the junction held 7 bases outside the gene matches. CDR1 is LNHDA and CDR2 is SQIVND in the germline V gene (reference sequence). The CDR3 is 14 amino acids. Concerning this clone: Its antigen is unknown.

Blood specimens came from baseline, cycle 4 day 1, and cycle 7 day 1. Libraries were prepared by immunoSEQ multiplex PCR; TCRdb keeps only in-frame clonotypes and omits some of them. Counted here are around 26,000 clones, 80% to 85% occurring once; the ten biggest clones make up roughly a quarter. The study, taken as a whole, reports: Among the nonresponders, some also had low normalized T-cell clonal expansion.

The genes are TRBV19 and TRBJ1-5, with 7 bases identical to TRBD1. This clonotype was obtained from an adult with an advanced solid tumor such as melanoma, head and neck, liver or kidney cancer. Sequenced here: CD4+ or CD8+ T cells sorted from blood, sampled in a trial of the OX40 agonist ivuxolimab. The CDR3 loop reads CASQGGLGNQPQHF. CDR3 nucleotide sequence: TGTGCCAGCCAGGGGGGATTGGGCAATCAGCCCCAGCATTTT.